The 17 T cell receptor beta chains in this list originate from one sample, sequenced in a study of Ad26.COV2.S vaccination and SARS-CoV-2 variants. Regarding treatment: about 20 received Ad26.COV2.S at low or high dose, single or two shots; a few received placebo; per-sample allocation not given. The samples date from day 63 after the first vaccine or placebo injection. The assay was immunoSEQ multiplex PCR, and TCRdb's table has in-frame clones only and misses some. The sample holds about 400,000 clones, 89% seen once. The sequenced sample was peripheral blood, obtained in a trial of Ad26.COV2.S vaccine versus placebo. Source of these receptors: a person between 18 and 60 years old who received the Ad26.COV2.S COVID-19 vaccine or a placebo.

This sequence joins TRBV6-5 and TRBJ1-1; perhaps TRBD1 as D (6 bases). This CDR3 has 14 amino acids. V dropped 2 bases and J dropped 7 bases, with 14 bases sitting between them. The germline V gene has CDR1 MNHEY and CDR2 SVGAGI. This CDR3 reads CASSYGSGAVEAFF. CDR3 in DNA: TGTGCCAGCAGTTACGGGTCGGGGGCGGTTGAAGCTTTCTTT.

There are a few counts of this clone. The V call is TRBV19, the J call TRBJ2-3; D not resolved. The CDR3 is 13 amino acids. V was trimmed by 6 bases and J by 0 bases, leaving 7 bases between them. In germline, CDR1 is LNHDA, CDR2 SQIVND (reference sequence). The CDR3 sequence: CASRTLSTDTQYF. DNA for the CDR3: TGTGCCAGTAGAACATTAAGCACAGATACGCAGTATTTT.

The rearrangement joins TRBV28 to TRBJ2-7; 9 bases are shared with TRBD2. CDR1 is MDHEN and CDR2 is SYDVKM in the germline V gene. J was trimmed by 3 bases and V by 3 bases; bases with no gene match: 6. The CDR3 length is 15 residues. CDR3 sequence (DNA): TGTGCCAGCAGTTTCGTTGCGGGAGGGAGCTACGAGCAGTACTTC. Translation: CASSFVAGGSYEQYF.

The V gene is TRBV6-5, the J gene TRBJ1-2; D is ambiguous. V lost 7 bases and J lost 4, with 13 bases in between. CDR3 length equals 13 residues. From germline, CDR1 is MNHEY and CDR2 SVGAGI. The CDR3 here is CASISDAPYGYTF. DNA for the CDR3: TGTGCCAGCATCTCGGACGCACCCTATGGCTACACCTTC.

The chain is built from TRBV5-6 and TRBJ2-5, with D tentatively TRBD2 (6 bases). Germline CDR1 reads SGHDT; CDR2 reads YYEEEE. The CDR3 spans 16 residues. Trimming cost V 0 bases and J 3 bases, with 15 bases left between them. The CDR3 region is CASSLGSRRGKETQYF. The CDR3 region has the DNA TGTGCCAGCAGCTTGGGTAGCAGACGGGGGAAAGAGACCCAGTACTTC.

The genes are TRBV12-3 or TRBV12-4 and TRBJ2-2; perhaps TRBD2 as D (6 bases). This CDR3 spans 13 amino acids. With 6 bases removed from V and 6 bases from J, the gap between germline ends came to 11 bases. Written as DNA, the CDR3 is TGTGCCAGCAGGCCGTCGGGGGCCGGGGAGCTGTTTTTT. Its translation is CASRPSGAGELFF.

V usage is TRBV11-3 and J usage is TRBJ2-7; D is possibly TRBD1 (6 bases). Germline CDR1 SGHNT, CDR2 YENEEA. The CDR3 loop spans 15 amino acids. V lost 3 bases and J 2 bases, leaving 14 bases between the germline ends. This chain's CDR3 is CASSLGTLKTYEQYF. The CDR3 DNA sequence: TGTGCCAGCAGCTTGGGGACACTAAAGACCTACGAGCAGTACTTC.

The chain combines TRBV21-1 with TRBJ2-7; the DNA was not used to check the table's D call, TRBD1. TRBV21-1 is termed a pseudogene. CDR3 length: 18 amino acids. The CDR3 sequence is CASSGTTQTGTGVGEQYF. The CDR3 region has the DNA TGTGCCAGCAGCGGCACGACTCAAACCGGGACAGGGGTGGGCGAGCAGTACTTC.

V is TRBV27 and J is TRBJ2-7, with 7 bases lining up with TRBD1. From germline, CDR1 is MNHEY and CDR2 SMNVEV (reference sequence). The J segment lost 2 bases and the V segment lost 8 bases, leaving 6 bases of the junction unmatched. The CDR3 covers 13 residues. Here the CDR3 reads CASRRTGPYEQYF. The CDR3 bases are TGTGCCAGCCGCCGGACAGGTCCCTACGAGCAGTACTTC.

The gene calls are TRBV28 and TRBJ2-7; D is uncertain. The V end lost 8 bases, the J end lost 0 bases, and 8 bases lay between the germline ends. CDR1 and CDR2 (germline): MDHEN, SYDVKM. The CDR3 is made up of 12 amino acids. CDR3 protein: CASRGSSYEQYF. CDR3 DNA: TGTGCCAGCCGAGGAAGCTCCTACGAGCAGTACTTC.

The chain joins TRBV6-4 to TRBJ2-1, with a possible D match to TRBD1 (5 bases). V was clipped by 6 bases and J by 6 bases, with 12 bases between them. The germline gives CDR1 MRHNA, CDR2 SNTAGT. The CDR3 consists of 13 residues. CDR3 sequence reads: CASRGLGSNEQFF. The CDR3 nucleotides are TGTGCCAGCAGGGGGCTCGGCAGCAATGAGCAGTTCTTC.

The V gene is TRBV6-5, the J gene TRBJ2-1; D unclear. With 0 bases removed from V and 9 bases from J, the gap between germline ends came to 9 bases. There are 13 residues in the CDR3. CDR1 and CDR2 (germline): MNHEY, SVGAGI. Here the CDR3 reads CASSYSEHIEQFF. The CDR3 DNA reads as TGTGCCAGCAGTTACTCGGAGCATATTGAGCAGTTCTTC.

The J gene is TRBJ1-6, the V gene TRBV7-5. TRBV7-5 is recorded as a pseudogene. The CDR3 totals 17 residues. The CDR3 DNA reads TGTGTCAGAAGCTCCCCCCGCCGGGGCTCCTATAATTCACCCCTCCACTTT. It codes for CVRSSPRRGSYNSPLHF.

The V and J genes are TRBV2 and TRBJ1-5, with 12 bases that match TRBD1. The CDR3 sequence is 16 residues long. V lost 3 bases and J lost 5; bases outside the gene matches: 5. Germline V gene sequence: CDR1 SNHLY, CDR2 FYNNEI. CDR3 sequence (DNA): TGTGCCAGCAGTGACCCGGGACAGGGGGCGGATCAGCCCCAGCATTTT. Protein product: CASSDPGQGADQPQHF.

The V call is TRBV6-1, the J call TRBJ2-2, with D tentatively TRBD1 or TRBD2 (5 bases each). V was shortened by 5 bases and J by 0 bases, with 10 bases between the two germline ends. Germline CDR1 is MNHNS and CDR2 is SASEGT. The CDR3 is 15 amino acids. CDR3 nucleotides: TGTGCCAGCAGTTCCGGGACGGCGAACACCGGGGAGCTGTTTTTT. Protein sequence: CASSSGTANTGELFF.

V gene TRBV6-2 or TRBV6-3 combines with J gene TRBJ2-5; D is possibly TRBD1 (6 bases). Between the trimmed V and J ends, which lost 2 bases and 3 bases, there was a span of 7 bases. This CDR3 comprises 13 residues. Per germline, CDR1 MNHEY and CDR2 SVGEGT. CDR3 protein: CASSYRTEETQYF. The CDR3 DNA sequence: TGTGCCAGCAGTTACCGGACAGAAGAGACCCAGTACTTC.

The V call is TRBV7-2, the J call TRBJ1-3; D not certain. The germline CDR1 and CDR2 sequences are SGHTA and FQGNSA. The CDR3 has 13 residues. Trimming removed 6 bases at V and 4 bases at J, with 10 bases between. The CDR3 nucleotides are TGTGCCAGCAGACCTCTAAGCGGAAACACCATATATTTT. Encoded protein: CASRPLSGNTIYF.